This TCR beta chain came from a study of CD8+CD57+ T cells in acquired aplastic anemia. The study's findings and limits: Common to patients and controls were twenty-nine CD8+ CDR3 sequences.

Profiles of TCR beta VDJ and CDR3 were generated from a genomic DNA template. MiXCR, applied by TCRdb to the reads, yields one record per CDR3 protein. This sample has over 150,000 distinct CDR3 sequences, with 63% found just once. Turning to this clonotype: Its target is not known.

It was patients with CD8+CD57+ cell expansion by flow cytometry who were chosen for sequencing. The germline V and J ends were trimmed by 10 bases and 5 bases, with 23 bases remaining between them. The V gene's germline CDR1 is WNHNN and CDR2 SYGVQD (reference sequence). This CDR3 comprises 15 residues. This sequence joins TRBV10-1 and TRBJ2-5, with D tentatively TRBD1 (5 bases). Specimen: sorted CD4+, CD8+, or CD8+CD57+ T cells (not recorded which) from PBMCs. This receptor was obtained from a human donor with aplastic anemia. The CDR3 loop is CAMYGEDSIGETQYF. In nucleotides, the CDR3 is TGCGCCATGTACGGAGAAGACAGCATCGGGGAGACCCAGTACTTC.